A single sample is the source of the 13 T cell receptor beta chains below, sequenced in a study of cytomegalovirus exposure and HLA in healthy donors. Primers for the PCR totalled 60 Vbeta and 13 Jbeta. The method was immunoSEQ multiplex PCR; TCRdb's version includes in-frame clones alone and lacks a portion of them. The top ten clones hold under 3% of a sample with about 130,000 clones, approximately 82% of them seen once. Sequencing was performed on PBMCs. Receptor source: a boy between 2 and 15 years old in good health and CMV-seronegative.

This sequence joins TRBV19 and TRBJ2-2; D may be TRBD1 (5 bases). This CDR3 contains 12 residues. Germline V gene lookup returns CDR1 LNHDA and CDR2 SQIVND (reference sequence). V was cut by 6 bases and J by 5 bases, with 7 bases left in between. In DNA form, the CDR3 reads TGTGCCAGTAGGCAGGGAACCGGGGAGCTGTTTTTT. This translates into CASRQGTGELFF.

Comments on this clone: The junction differs from germline at one of its ends, possibly a read error. The gene calls are TRBV10-3 and TRBJ2-1, with 8 nucleotides matching TRBD2. CDR3 size: 16 residues. Germline V lookup: CDR1 ENHRY, CDR2 SYGVKD. The CDR3 nucleotides read TGTGCCATCAGTGATTCGGGGCGGGAGGTCGACAATGAGCGGTTCTTC. Translated, it gives CAISDSGREVDNERFF.

This chain joins TRBV27 and TRBJ1-2; unclear D gene. CDR3 size: 15 residues. Germline V lookup: CDR1 MNHEY, CDR2 SMNVEV (reference sequence). Deletions cut 4 bases from V and 0 bases from J, with 12 bases between. CDR3 nucleotide sequence: TGTGCCAGCAGTTCCCTACTGAACCCTAACTATGGCTACACCTTC. Translation gives CASSSLLNPNYGYTF.

This clone has a single count. The chain joins TRBV19 to TRBJ1-1, with D perhaps TRBD1 (5 bases). The V end lost 9 bases, the J end lost 5 bases, and 10 bases lay between the germline ends. The V gene's germline CDR1 is LNHDA and CDR2 SQIVND (reference sequence). The CDR3 totals 11 residues. In nucleotides, the CDR3 is TGTGCCAGCGAAAGGGGAACTGAAGCTTTCTTT. Its protein product is CASERGTEAFF.

The chain recombines TRBV6-5 with TRBJ2-7; 8 bases agree with TRBD1. The CDR3 totals 14 residues. Germline V lookup: CDR1 MNHEY, CDR2 SVGAGI. The J segment lost 4 bases and the V segment lost 6 bases, leaving 8 bases of the junction unmatched. Here the CDR3 reads CASSLGQGGYEQYF. The CDR3 DNA sequence: TGTGCCAGCAGCCTAGGACAGGGTGGTTACGAGCAGTACTTC.

The chain links TRBV6-1 to TRBJ2-7; the match to TRBD1 covers 7 bases. Germline V gene lookup returns CDR1 MNHNS and CDR2 SASEGT. V lost 6 bases, J lost 6 bases, and 5 bases stayed unmatched. This CDR3 has 12 residues. CDR3 in amino acids: CASRETGLEQYV. The CDR3 DNA reads as TGTGCCAGCAGAGAGACAGGGCTCGAGCAGTACGTC.

This chain connects TRBV7-3 to TRBJ2-4; D gene ambiguous. Germline V CDR1 and CDR2: SGHTA, FQGTGA. V was clipped by 5 bases and J by 9 bases, with 17 bases between them. CDR3 length equals 14 residues. Written as DNA, the CDR3 is TGTGCCAGCAGCCCCGGCGGCTCCGACTCCATTCAGTACTTC. Translating it yields CASSPGGSDSIQYF.

The chain employs TRBV15 and TRBJ1-5; maybe TRBD1 (6 bases). The CDR3 spans 18 residues. The V end was cut by 1 base, the J end by 4 bases, with 20 bases between. Germline assignment: CDR1 LNHNV and CDR2 YYDKDF (reference sequence). The CDR3 sequence is CATSRGGRGVNTNQPQHF. CDR3 DNA sequence: TGTGCCACCAGCAGAGGGGGCAGGGGAGTAAATACAAATCAGCCCCAGCATTTT.

This rearrangement joins TRBV29-1 to TRBJ1-3; D is uncertain. Looked up from germline, CDR1 is SQVTM and CDR2 is ANQGSEA. V was shortened by 6 bases and J by 2 bases, with 14 bases between the two germline ends. This CDR3 is built from 14 residues. The CDR3 DNA reads as TGCAGCGTGACTAGCTTCAACCCTGGAAACACCATATATTTT. This translates into CSVTSFNPGNTIYF.

The rearrangement links TRBV19 to TRBJ1-5, with 9 bases matching TRBD1. Trimming removed 2 bases from V and 6 bases from J; junction bases left unmatched: 5. The CDR3 consists of 15 residues. Per the germline V gene, CDR1 is LNHDA and CDR2 is SQIVND (reference sequence). Written as DNA, the CDR3 is TGTGCCAGTAGTATAAGGGGACAGGGCACTCAGCCCCAGCATTTT. Protein sequence: CASSIRGQGTQPQHF.

This clone was detected only once. V usage is TRBV4-2 and J usage is TRBJ2-5; TRBD2 matches at 8 bases. After removal of 5 bases from V and 1 base from J, the junction contained 6 bases not matched to a gene. The CDR3 has 15 amino acids. Germline loops: CDR1 LGHNA, CDR2 YNFKEQ. The CDR3 nucleotides are TGTGCCAGCAGCGAGACTCTAGCGGGCCAAGAGACCCAGTACTTC. As protein: CASSETLAGQETQYF.

The chain carries TRBV12-5 and TRBJ2-3; D is perhaps TRBD2 (6 bases). In germline, CDR1 is LGHNT, CDR2 FRNRAP. CDR3 length equals 16 residues. V lost 0 bases and J lost 0, with 10 bases in between. The CDR3 DNA follows: TGTGCTAGTGGTTTGGTACCGGGGACTAGCACAGATACGCAGTATTTT. Its translation: CASGLVPGTSTDTQYF.

This clone was seen once. The rearrangement uses TRBV27 and TRBJ1-1, with D maybe TRBD1 (6 bases). Germline V gene sequence: CDR1 MNHEY, CDR2 SMNVEV (reference sequence). The length of the CDR3 is 12 residues. Trimming shortened V by 3 bases and J by 8 bases, and 10 bases separated the two germline ends. In nucleotides, the CDR3 is TGTGCCAGCAGTTTTAGTGGGACAGAAGCTTTCTTT. This sequence encodes CASSFSGTEAFF.